Detailed here is one T cell receptor beta chain. This record belongs to a study of patients and donors after allogeneic stem cell transplantation. TCRdb called the RT-PCR reads again in MiXCR, with one record for every CDR3 protein. The sample yields some 150,000 distinct CDR3 sequences, roughly two fifths seen once. Trimming removed 0 bases at V and 3 bases at J, with 9 bases between. CDR1 and CDR2 (germline): SGHTS, YDEGEE. The CDR3 runs 15 residues. The sample was blood, either unsorted or a sorted T cell fraction (not recorded which). This receptor was obtained from a human donor who was either an allogeneic HSCT recipient or a stem cell or donor lymphocyte infusion donor (not recorded which). It is not recorded whose cells these are; they may come from a transplant donor. The chain has TRBV5-8 and TRBJ2-2, with no clear D. The DNA for the CDR3 is TGTGCCAGCAGCTTGGCGGTTTTGGACACCGGGGAGCTGTTTTTT. Translation gives CASSLAVLDTGELFF.